One and the same sample provided the 13 T cell receptor beta chains below, sequenced in a study of beta chain features in type 1 diabetes. Notes on the study in general: The study found moderately but significantly shorter TCRB CDR3s in all four CD4+ subsets of Type 1 diabetes patients.

These TCRs' antigens remain unknown. TCRB transcripts that were expressed got sequenced, as all of the isolated RNA had been reverse transcribed. Measured with immunoSEQ multiplex PCR; TCRdb has only the in-frame clones, and not every one. The table has approximately 170,000 clones, 63% seen once; the top ten hold around 0.096%. Sequencing input: naive CD4+ T cells from blood. These receptors were obtained from a man under 40 with type 1 diabetes.

This chain uses TRBV2 with TRBJ1-6; D uncertain. Germline values: CDR1 SNHLY, CDR2 FYNNEI. The V end lost 1 base, the J end lost 5 bases, and 6 bases lay between the germline ends. The CDR3 is 14 residues long. The CDR3 DNA reads as TGTGCCAGCAGTGAAGACAGCGATAATTCACCCCTCCACTTT. The encoded protein is CASSEDSDNSPLHF.

V is TRBV6-6 and J is TRBJ2-3; D unclear. CDR1 is MNHNY, CDR2 SVGAGI, per germline (reference sequence). The germline V and J ends were trimmed by 6 bases and 1 base, with 5 bases remaining between them. The CDR3 consists of 12 residues. The CDR3 region has the DNA TGTGCCAGCAGCCGAGGCACAGATACGCAGTATTTT. Protein product: CASSRGTDTQYF.

This chain joins TRBV30 and TRBJ1-1, with D hard to call. Germline CDR1 is GTSNPN and CDR2 is SVGIG (reference sequence). The CDR3 is 13 residues long. Trimming pared 1 base from V and 1 base from J, leaving 7 bases between. This CDR3 reads CAWSAVRNTEAFF. Here the CDR3 DNA reads TGTGCCTGGAGTGCCGTAAGGAACACTGAAGCTTTCTTT. Combining the CDR3 with reference TRBV30 and TRBJ1-1 gives the whole variable domain SQTIHQWPATLVQPVGSPLSLECTVEGTSNPNLYWYRQAAGRGLQLLFYSVGIGQISSEVPQNLSASRPQDRQFILSSKKLLLSDSGFYLCAWSAVRNTEAFFGQGTRLTVV.

The count of this clone is one. V is TRBV2 and J is TRBJ1-1, with TRBD1 as a possible D gene (5 bases). This CDR3 contains 12 residues. V gave up 5 bases and J gave up 7 bases, with 11 bases separating them. Germline CDR1 SNHLY, CDR2 FYNNEI. In DNA form, the CDR3 reads TGTGCCAGCAGTCCTCTAGACAGTGAAGCTTTCTTT. It specifies CASSPLDSEAFF.

The V call is TRBV28, the J call TRBJ1-1; D perhaps matches TRBD1 (5 bases). The CDR3 spans 15 residues. Germline V gene sequence: CDR1 MDHEN, CDR2 SYDVKM. Trimming cost V 7 bases and J 6 bases, with 21 bases left between them. The CDR3 nucleotides are TGTGCCAGCACCCCAGGGAATCTGGGGCCTGCTGAAGCTTTCTTT. As protein: CASTPGNLGPAEAFF.

This clone occurred a few times. One end of the junction is discordant with germline, which a read error may explain. The rearrangement links TRBV29-1 to TRBJ2-2; 9 bases fit TRBD1. The length of the CDR3 is 13 residues. Germline CDR1 and CDR2: SQVTM and ANQGSEA. CDR3 bases: TGCAGCGCTAATCAAAAGAGACAGGGGGAACTGTTTTTT. It yields the protein CSANQKRQGELFF.

This chain joins TRBV29-1 and TRBJ2-2, with 7 bases lining up with TRBD2. The V and J ends lost 4 bases and 1 base, in that order; junction bases with no gene match: 6. Germline assignment: CDR1 SQVTM and CDR2 ANQGSEA. The CDR3 is 15 residues long. In nucleotides, the CDR3 is TGCAGCGTTGTCGTTGCGGGGGTGAACACCGGGGAGCTGTTTTTT. Its translation is CSVVVAGVNTGELFF.

The chain has TRBV7-2 and TRBJ1-1; 7 nucleotides line up with TRBD1. Germline assignment: CDR1 SGHTA and CDR2 FQGNSA. V was clipped by 5 bases and J by 3 bases; unmatched bases: 6. This CDR3 region has 14 residues. CDR3 sequence (DNA): TGTGCCAGCAGCCCGGACAGGACGTACACTGAAGCTTTCTTT. Residues: CASSPDRTYTEAFF.

This chain joins TRBV29-1 and TRBJ2-5; TRBD1 might be the D (5 bases). V lost 6 bases to trimming and J lost 5 bases, with 13 bases between them. The CDR3 sequence is 12 residues long. From germline, CDR1 is SQVTM and CDR2 ANQGSEA. Here the CDR3 DNA reads TGCAGCGTCCAGGGTCCTCAGGAGACCCAGTACTTC. Its translation: CSVQGPQETQYF.

The chain links TRBV7-2 to TRBJ2-5, with D possibly matching TRBD2 (5 bases). Germline V gene lookup returns CDR1 SGHTA and CDR2 FQGNSA. V was cut by 5 bases and J by 4 bases, with 8 bases left in between. The CDR3 runs to 12 residues. CDR3 nucleotide sequence: TGTGCCAGCAGCCCCGGGGTAGAGACCCAGTACTTC. This codes for CASSPGVETQYF.

V usage is TRBV7-2 and J usage is TRBJ2-7, with D unclear. Germline CDR1 SGHTA, CDR2 FQGNSA. CDR3 length: 13 residues. Trimming removed 0 bases at V and 7 bases at J, with 10 bases between. The CDR3 nucleotides read TGTGCCAGCAGCTTAGCGACTTTGGGGGAGCAGTACTTC. Amino acid sequence: CASSLATLGEQYF. Based on the CDR3 plus reference TRBV7-2 and TRBJ2-7, the full variable domain is GAGVSQSPSNKVTEKGKDVELRCDPISGHTALYWYRQSLGQGLEFLIYFQGNSAPDKSGLPSDRFSAERTGGSVSTLTIQRTQQEDSAVYLCASSLATLGEQYFGPGTRLTVT.

Of note for this clone: At the DNA level, this CDR3 is encoded by other sequences in the same sample as well. V gene TRBV7-9 combines with J gene TRBJ1-1, with 8 bases matching TRBD1. The CDR3 covers 13 residues. Germline V gene data show CDR1 as SEHNR and CDR2 as FQNEAQ (reference sequence). V lost 5 bases to trimming and J lost 3 bases; unmatched junction nucleotides: 2. CDR3 in DNA: TGTGCCAGCAGCCTACAGGGGGACACTGAAGCTTTCTTT. Protein: CASSLQGDTEAFF. The full variable domain, its missing parts supplied by reference TRBV7-9 and TRBJ1-1, is DTGVSQNPRHKITKRGQNVTFRCDPISEHNRLYWYRQTLGQGPEFLTYFQNEAQLEKSRLLSDRFSAERPKGSFSTLEIQRTEQGDSAMYLCASSLQGDTEAFFGQGTRLTVV.

The table lists this clone with a count of one. The chain employs TRBV13 and TRBJ2-3, with TRBD2 identical over 8 bases. Per germline, CDR1 PRHDT and CDR2 FYEKMQ (reference sequence). The CDR3 has 13 amino acids. Germline trimming cut 4 bases from V and 10 bases from J; bases unmatched to any gene: 7. The CDR3 DNA follows: TGTGCCAGCAGCTCCTTCGGGGGGGAATCGCAGTATTTT. Its protein is CASSSFGGESQYF.